Detailed here is one T cell receptor (beta chain). Germline values: CDR1 SGHNT, CDR2 YENEEA. V lost 0 bases and J lost 8, with 7 bases in between. The CDR3 is made up of 12 amino acids. These data originate in a study of shared clonotypes between healthy human individuals. At the level of the study: With ages of 18 to 49, the donors were a couple of women and a few men.

As handled by the study authors: ImmunoSEQ output lacked quality scores and full-length reads, limiting matched filtering. TCRdb's copy holds only in-frame clones and misses some; the assay was immunoSEQ multiplex PCR. That table is the source of V, J and clone size, and D and trimming were worked out from the DNA. The sample gives over a million clones, roughly 96% of which show up once; over 1% is in the top ten. The TCR originated in a man aged 25 to 40 in good health. J is TRBJ2-5 and V is TRBV11-3; no definite D call. Sequencing was performed on naive CD4+ T cells sorted from blood. Stated subset: CD45RA+ positively selected. Written as DNA, the CDR3 is TGTGCCAGCAGCTTAGATGGAAAAACCCAGTACTTC. As protein: CASSLDGKTQYF. Combining the CDR3 with reference TRBV11-3 and TRBJ2-5 gives the whole variable domain EAGVVQSPRYKIIEKKQPVAFWCNPISGHNTLYWYLQNLGQGPELLIRYENEEAVDDSQLPKDRFSAERLKGVDSTLKIQPAELGDSAVYLCASSLDGKTQYFGPGTRLLVL.